This T cell receptor beta chain is from a study of blood T cell repertoires in COVID-19. Study background: COVID-19 samples, acute and convalescent, were from the United States, Italy and Spain.

Produced via immunoSEQ multiplex PCR; TCRdb's table is partial and in-frame only. The repertoire holds around 110,000 clones, with approximately 89% as singletons. The sequenced sample was peripheral blood. The TCR originated in a man over 45 with active or convalescent COVID-19.

CDR3 amino acids: CSAKTNSYNEQFF. The CDR3, as DNA: TGCAGCGCTAAGACAAACTCCTACAATGAGCAGTTCTTC. This chain connects TRBV29-1 to TRBJ2-1, with no clear D. The CDR3 is made up of 13 amino acids. From germline, CDR1 is SQVTM and CDR2 ANQGSEA. The germline V and J ends were trimmed by 7 bases and 0 bases, with 10 bases remaining between them.